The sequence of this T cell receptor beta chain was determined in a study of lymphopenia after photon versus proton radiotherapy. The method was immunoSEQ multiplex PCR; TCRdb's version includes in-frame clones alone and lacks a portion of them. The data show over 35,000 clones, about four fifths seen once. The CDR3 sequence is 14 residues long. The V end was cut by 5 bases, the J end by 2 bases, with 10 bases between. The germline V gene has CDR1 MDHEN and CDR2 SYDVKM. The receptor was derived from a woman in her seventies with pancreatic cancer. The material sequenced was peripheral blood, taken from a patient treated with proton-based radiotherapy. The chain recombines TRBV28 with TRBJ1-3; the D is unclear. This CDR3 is CASSGVAPGNTIYF. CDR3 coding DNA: TGTGCCAGCAGTGGGGTGGCCCCTGGAAACACCATATATTTT.